This TCR beta chain came from a study of T cells in Graves' hyperthyroidism and ophthalmopathy. Study-wide background: Peripheral blood specimens were obtained at initial diagnosis, prior to any treatment.

Fresh peripheral blood, about 9.6 ml, yielded the PBMCs. There were TCR beta CDR3 regions amplified from RNA transcripts. The HTBI primer set was used in a first-round RT-PCR of the TCR CDR3. TCRdb processed the multiplex PCR reads anew with MiXCR; each CDR3 protein has one entry. The sample contains 300,000 to 400,000 distinct CDR3 sequences, roughly 14% of which appear only once. In this sample, this clonotype turned up a few times. The antigen remains unidentified. With 0 bases clipped from V and 5 bases from J, the junction kept 6 bases outside the gene matches. Looked up from germline, CDR1 is ENHRY and CDR2 is SYGVKD. CDR3 size: 15 residues. Study results and caveats: Blood also showed most of the thyroid clonotypes that were expanded above 0.001. Patients with ophthalmopathy were separated from those with stable hyperthyroidism by a 13 V-J model.

Sequences were obtained from blood. The chain uses TRBV10-3 and TRBJ2-7; 8 bases are a match to TRBD2. The clonotype comes from a young woman with Graves' ophthalmopathy. CDR3 region: CAISESTAGGNEQYF. DNA for the CDR3: TGTGCCATCAGTGAGTCAACGGCGGGGGGTAACGAGCAGTACTTC.